This entry is about one TCR beta chain. This entry is derived from a study of blood T cell repertoires in COVID-19. At the level of the study: The study drew acute and convalescent COVID-19 samples from the United States, Italy and Spain.

Recruits, aged roughly 18 to 90 years, lived in under 25 US areas. Cohort placement rested on clinical history that participants reported themselves. Per the original methods: Cell counts per sample came from amplifying reference gene primers. This table comes from immunoSEQ multiplex PCR, and its TCRdb copy is limited to in-frame clones, with some not included. V and J calls and clone size are as listed in that table; D and trimming were resolved from the DNA. Among some 190,000 clones, roughly nine tenths were seen once, and the ten largest hold roughly 2.4%. This receptor was obtained from a woman aged 40 to 50 with acute COVID-19. Sequenced: PBMCs or T cells enriched from blood (not recorded which).

As DNA, the CDR3 is TGTGCCAGTGCTGGGGCCGGTCGCAACACAGATACGCAGTATTTT. It is translated as CASAGAGRNTDTQYF. This chain uses TRBV19 with TRBJ2-3, with D possibly TRBD1 on 5 matching bases. In germline, CDR1 is LNHDA, CDR2 SQIVND (reference sequence). V lost 8 bases to trimming and J lost 2 bases, with 17 bases between them. The CDR3 has 15 amino acids.